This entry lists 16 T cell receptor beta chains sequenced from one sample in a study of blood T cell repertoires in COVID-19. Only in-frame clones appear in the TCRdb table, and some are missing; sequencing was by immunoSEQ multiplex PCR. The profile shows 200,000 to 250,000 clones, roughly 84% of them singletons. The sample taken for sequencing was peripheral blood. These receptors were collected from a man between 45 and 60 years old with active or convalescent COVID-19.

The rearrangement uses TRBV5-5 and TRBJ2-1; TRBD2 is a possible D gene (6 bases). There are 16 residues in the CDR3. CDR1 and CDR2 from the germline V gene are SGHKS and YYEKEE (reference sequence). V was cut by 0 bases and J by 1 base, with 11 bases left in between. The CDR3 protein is CASSLGGKPSYNEQFF. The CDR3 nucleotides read TGTGCCAGCAGCTTGGGCGGGAAGCCTTCCTACAATGAGCAGTTCTTC.

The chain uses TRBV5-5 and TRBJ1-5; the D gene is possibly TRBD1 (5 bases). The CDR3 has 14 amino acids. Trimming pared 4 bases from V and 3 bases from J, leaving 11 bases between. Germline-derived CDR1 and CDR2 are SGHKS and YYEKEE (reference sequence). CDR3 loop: CASSTTGSNQPQHF. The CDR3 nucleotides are TGTGCCAGCAGCACCACAGGATCCAATCAGCCCCAGCATTTT.

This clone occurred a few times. The CDR3 protein is CASATPHMNYGYTF. In nucleotides, the CDR3 is TGTGCCAGCGCAACACCTCATATGAACTATGGCTACACCTTC. The genes are TRBV7-2 and TRBJ1-2; no reliable D call. This CDR3 has 14 residues. Between the trimmed V and J ends, which lost 8 bases and 2 bases, there was a span of 15 bases. Germline V gene data show CDR1 as SGHTA and CDR2 as FQGNSA.

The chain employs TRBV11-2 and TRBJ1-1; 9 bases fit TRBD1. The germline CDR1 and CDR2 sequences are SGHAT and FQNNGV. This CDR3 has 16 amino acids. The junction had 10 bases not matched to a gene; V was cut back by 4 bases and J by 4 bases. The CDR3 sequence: CASSYQTGGAATEAFF. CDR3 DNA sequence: TGTGCCAGCAGCTATCAAACAGGGGGCGCGGCCACTGAAGCTTTCTTT. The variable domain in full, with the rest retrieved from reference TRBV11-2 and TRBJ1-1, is EAGVAQSPRYKIIEKRQSVAFWCNPISGHATLYWYQQILGQGPKLLIQFQNNGVVDDSQLPKDRFSAERLKGVDSTLKIQPAKLEDSAVYLCASSYQTGGAATEAFFGQGTRLTVV.

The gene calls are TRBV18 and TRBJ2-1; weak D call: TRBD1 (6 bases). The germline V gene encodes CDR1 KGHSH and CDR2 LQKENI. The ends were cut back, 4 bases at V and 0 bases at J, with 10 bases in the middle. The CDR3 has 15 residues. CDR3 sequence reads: CASSLPGHSYNEQFF. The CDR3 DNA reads TGTGCCAGCTCACTTCCGGGACACTCCTACAATGAGCAGTTCTTC.

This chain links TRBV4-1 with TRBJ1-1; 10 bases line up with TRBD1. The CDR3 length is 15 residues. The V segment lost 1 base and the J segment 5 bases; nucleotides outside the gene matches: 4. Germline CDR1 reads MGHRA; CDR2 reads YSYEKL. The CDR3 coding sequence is TGCGCCAGCAGCCAAGGGGGACAGGGGTATACTGAAGCTTTCTTT. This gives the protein CASSQGGQGYTEAFF.

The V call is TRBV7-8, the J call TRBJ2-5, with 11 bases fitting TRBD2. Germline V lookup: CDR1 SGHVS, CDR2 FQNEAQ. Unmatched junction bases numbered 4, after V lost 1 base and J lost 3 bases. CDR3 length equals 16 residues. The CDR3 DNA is TGTGCCAGCAGCTTAGTTCTAGCGGGGGGAGAAGAGACCCAGTACTTC. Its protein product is CASSLVLAGGEETQYF.

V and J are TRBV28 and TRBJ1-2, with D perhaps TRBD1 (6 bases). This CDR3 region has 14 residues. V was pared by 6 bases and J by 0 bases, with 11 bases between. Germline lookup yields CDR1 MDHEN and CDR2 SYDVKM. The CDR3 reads CASSPGQANYGYTF. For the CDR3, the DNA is TGTGCCAGCAGCCCGGGACAAGCTAACTATGGCTACACCTTC.

The CDR3: CASSANRVADTQYF. Written as DNA, the CDR3 is TGTGCCAGCAGCGCCAACAGGGTCGCAGATACGCAGTATTTT. This chain uses TRBV7-8 with TRBJ2-3; weak D call: TRBD1 (6 bases). In germline, CDR1 is SGHVS, CDR2 FQNEAQ. CDR3 length: 14 amino acids. V was pared by 5 bases and J by 4 bases, with 13 bases between.

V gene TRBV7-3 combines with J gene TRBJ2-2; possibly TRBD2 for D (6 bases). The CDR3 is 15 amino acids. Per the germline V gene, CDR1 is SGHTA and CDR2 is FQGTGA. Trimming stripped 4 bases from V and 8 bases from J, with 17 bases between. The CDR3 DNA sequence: TGTGCCAGCAGCTCGCGGGACTGGGGCGCGGGGGAGCTGTTTTTT. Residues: CASSSRDWGAGELFF.

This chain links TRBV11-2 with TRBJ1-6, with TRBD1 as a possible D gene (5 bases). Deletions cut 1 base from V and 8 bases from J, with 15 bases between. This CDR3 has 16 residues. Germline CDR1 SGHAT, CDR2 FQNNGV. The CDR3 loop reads CASSLVRGRADSPLHF. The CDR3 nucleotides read TGTGCCAGCAGCTTAGTTCGCGGCAGGGCGGATTCACCCCTCCACTTT.

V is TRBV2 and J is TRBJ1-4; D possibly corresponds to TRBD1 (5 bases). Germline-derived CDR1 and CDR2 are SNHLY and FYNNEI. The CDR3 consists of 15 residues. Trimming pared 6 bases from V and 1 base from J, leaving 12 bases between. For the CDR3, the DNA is TGTGCCAGCAGGGACACACAGATAACTAATGAAAAACTGTTTTTT. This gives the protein CASRDTQITNEKLFF.

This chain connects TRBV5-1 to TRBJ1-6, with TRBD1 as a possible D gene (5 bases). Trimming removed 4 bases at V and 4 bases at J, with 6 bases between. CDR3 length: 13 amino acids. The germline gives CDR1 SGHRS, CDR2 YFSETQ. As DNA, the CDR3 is TGCGCCAGCAGCCGGGGGTATAATTCACCCCTCCACTTT. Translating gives CASSRGYNSPLHF.

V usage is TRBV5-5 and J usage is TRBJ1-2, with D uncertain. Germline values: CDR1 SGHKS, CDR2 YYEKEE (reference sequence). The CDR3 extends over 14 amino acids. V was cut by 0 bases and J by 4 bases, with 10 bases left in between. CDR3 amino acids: CASSLAVPPYGYTF. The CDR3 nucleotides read TGTGCCAGCAGCTTGGCGGTACCGCCCTATGGCTACACCTTC.

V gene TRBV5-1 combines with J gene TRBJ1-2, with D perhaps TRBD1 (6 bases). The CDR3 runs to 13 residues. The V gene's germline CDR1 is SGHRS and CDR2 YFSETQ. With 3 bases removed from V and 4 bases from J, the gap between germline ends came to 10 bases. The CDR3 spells CASSSTGFYGYTF. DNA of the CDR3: TGCGCCAGCAGCTCGACAGGATTCTATGGCTACACCTTC.

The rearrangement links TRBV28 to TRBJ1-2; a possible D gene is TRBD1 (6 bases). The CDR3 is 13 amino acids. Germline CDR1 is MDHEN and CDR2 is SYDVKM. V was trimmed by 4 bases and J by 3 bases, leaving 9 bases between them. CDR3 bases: TGTGCCAGCAGTTCTAACAGGGACTATGGCTACACCTTC. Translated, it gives CASSSNRDYGYTF.